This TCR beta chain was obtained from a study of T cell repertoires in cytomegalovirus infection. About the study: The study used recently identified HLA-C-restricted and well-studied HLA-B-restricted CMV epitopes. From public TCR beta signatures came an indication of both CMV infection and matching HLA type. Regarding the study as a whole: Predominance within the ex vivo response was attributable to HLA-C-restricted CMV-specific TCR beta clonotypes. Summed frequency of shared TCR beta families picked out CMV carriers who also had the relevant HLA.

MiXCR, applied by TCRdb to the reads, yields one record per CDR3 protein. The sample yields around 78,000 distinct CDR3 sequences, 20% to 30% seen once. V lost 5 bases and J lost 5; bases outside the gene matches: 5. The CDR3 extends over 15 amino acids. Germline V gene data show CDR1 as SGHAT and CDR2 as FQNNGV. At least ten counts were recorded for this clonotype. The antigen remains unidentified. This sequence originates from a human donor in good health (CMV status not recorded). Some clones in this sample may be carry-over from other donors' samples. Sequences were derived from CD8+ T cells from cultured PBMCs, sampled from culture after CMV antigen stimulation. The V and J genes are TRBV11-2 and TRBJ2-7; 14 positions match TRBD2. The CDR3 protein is CASSPGTSGRNEQYF. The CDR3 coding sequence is TGTGCCAGCAGCCCCGGGACTAGCGGGAGAAACGAGCAGTACTTC.